The clone carrying this TCR beta chain was seen a handful of times. Its matching antigen is unknown. One heparinised blood draw averaging about 116 mL was given by each donor. Sorting that relied on CD45RO/CCR7/CD25/CD127/CD95/CD27 yielded CD4+ naive, central memory, regulatory and stem cell-like memory cells. The sample is drawn from a study of beta chain features in type 1 diabetes. Expressed TCRB transcripts were sequenced, since all the RNA that had been isolated was reverse transcribed. Repertoires were generated with immunoSEQ multiplex PCR, while TCRdb's copy carries only in-frame clones and drops some. The sample lists roughly 450,000 clones, 14% occurring once. Study-wide points: Among type 1 diabetes patients, VDJ junctions had fewer insertions and more deletions. All four CD4+ subsets from Type 1 diabetes patients carried moderately but significantly shorter TCRB CDR3s.

The CDR3 length is 12 residues. V was clipped by 1 base and J by 4 bases, with 3 bases between them. Germline V CDR1 and CDR2: SGDLS, YYNGEE. Source material: naive CD4+ T cells from blood. The sequence derives from a man in his thirties or forties in good health. The genes are TRBV9 and TRBJ2-1; D remains unclear. The CDR3 loop is CASSVRYNEQFF. Written as DNA, the CDR3 is TGTGCCAGCAGCGTACGATACAATGAGCAGTTCTTC. The full variable domain, in which reference TRBV9 and TRBJ2-1 provide the parts outside the CDR3, is DSGVTQTPKHLITATGQRVTLRCSPRSGDLSVYWYQQSLDQGLQFLIQYYNGEERAKGNILERFSAQQFPDLHSELNLSSLELGDSALYFCASSVRYNEQFFGPGTRLTVL.